Listed below are T cell receptor beta chains from one sample, sequenced in a study of T cell changes during pregnancy in multiple sclerosis. Here immunoSEQ multiplex PCR was the method, and the copy in TCRdb shows in-frame clones only, minus some. The sample holds fewer than 150,000 clones, about 96% seen once. The sequencing here drew on peripheral blood, taken after pregnancy. The source of these receptors is a female donor with multiple sclerosis, enrolled in a pregnancy study. CDR3s include the opening cysteine and the closing phenylalanine or tryptophan. Fields, in order: J gene, V gene, clone size, D gene, CDR3 DNA, CDR3 protein. A D gene is named only where the DNA matches it firmly. Part of the rows lack a size; the others show once, few, many or a class for expanded clones.

j_gene: TRBJ1-2; v_gene: TRBV5-1; abundance: once; d_gene: -; CDR3nt: TGCGCCAGCAGCTTGGAACAGGGACCATATGGCTACACCTTC; CDR3aa: CASSLEQGPYGYTF
j_gene: TRBJ2-7; v_gene: TRBV4-2; abundance: -; d_gene: TRBD2; CDR3nt: TGTGCCAGCAGCCAAGCCCAACTAGCGGGATTCGAGCAGTACTTC; CDR3aa: CASSQAQLAGFEQYF
j_gene: TRBJ2-2; v_gene: TRBV11-2; abundance: -; d_gene: -; CDR3nt: TGTGCCAGCAGCCCGTTCTCCCCGAGGCGGGCCACAGCCACCGGGGAGCTGTTTTTT; CDR3aa: CASSPFSPRRATATGELFF
j_gene: TRBJ2-7; v_gene: TRBV7-2; abundance: -; d_gene: TRBD2; CDR3nt: TGTGCCAGCAGCTTATTGGGCGGGAGCCTCGAGCAGTACTTC; CDR3aa: CASSLLGGSLEQYF
j_gene: TRBJ1-3; v_gene: TRBV7-9; abundance: -; d_gene: -; CDR3nt: TGTGCCAGCAGCTTAGCCGGAGGGAGCGGAAACACCATATATTTT; CDR3aa: CASSLAGGSGNTIYF
j_gene: TRBJ1-1; v_gene: TRBV10-3; abundance: -; d_gene: TRBD1; CDR3nt: TGTGCCACCCGGGGGACAGGGGGCAACACTGAAGCTTTCTTT; CDR3aa: CATRGTGGNTEAFF
j_gene: TRBJ2-1; v_gene: TRBV2; abundance: -; d_gene: -; CDR3nt: TGTGCCAGCAGTGAAGGGGTGGGGCACAATGAGCAGTTCTTC; CDR3aa: CASSEGVGHNEQFF
j_gene: TRBJ2-5; v_gene: TRBV9; abundance: -; d_gene: TRBD2; CDR3nt: TGTGCCAGCAGCGCAGGGACGGGGGGAGAGACCCAGTACTTC; CDR3aa: CASSAGTGGETQYF
j_gene: TRBJ1-2; v_gene: TRBV4-1; abundance: -; d_gene: -; CDR3nt: TGCGCCAGCAGCCAAGTTGAAGGGGTGGGTGGCTACACCTTC; CDR3aa: CASSQVEGVGGYTF
j_gene: TRBJ1-4; v_gene: TRBV19; abundance: -; d_gene: TRBD1; CDR3nt: TGTGCCAGTAACAGGGGCGAGACTAATGAAAAACTGTTTTTT; CDR3aa: CASNRGETNEKLFF
j_gene: TRBJ1-1; v_gene: TRBV6-6; abundance: -; d_gene: -; CDR3nt: TGTGCCAGCAGTTGGGCCCCCTCAGACACTGAAGCTTTCTTT; CDR3aa: CASSWAPSDTEAFF
j_gene: TRBJ2-2; v_gene: TRBV19; abundance: -; d_gene: TRBD2; CDR3nt: TGTGCCAGTAGTCCACTAGCGGGAGGGCCACCCACCGGGGAGCTGTTTTTT; CDR3aa: CASSPLAGGPPTGELFF
j_gene: TRBJ1-5; v_gene: TRBV27; abundance: -; d_gene: -; CDR3nt: TGTGCCAGCAGTTTTGGCCTCAATCAGCCCCAGCATTTT; CDR3aa: CASSFGLNQPQHF
j_gene: TRBJ2-3; v_gene: TRBV19; abundance: -; d_gene: -; CDR3nt: TGTGCCAGTAGTATCTCCTTCGGAGCGCCTAGCACAGATACGCAGTATTTT; CDR3aa: CASSISFGAPSTDTQYF
j_gene: TRBJ2-1; v_gene: TRBV9; abundance: -; d_gene: TRBD2; CDR3nt: TGTGCCAGCAGCTTCTCCGGGACTAGTGACAATGAGCAGTTCTTC; CDR3aa: CASSFSGTSDNEQFF
j_gene: TRBJ1-1; v_gene: TRBV30; abundance: -; d_gene: -; CDR3nt: TGTGCCTGGAGGCCCCTTCTCACAGGGTTAAAAGCTTTCTTT; CDR3aa: CAWRPLLTGLKAFF
j_gene: TRBJ2-7; v_gene: TRBV10-2; abundance: -; d_gene: -; CDR3nt: TGCGCCAGCAGGGACTACTCCTACGAGCAGTACTTC; CDR3aa: CASRDYSYEQYF
j_gene: TRBJ2-1; v_gene: TRBV5-1; abundance: -; d_gene: TRBD2; CDR3nt: TGCGCCAGCAGACGCACTAGCGCCAATGAGCAGTTCTTC; CDR3aa: CASRRTSANEQFF
j_gene: TRBJ2-2; v_gene: TRBV4-1; abundance: -; d_gene: -; CDR3nt: TGCGCCAGCAGCCAAGTCCCCAAATCGAACACCGGGGAGCTGTTTTTT; CDR3aa: CASSQVPKSNTGELFF
j_gene: TRBJ2-5; v_gene: TRBV5-4; abundance: -; d_gene: TRBD2; CDR3nt: TGTGCCAGCAGCTCCTCTAGCGGGAGGAGAGGACGAGAGACCCAGTACTTC; CDR3aa: CASSSSSGRRGRETQYF
j_gene: TRBJ2-3; v_gene: TRBV25-1; abundance: -; d_gene: -; CDR3nt: TGTGCCAGTCGGGAGGGACAGCTTCCAGATACGCAGTATTTT; CDR3aa: CASREGQLPDTQYF
j_gene: TRBJ2-1; v_gene: TRBV7-9; abundance: -; d_gene: TRBD2; CDR3nt: TGTGCCAGCAGCTATACCCCGGGACTAGCGGTCTACAATGAGCAGTTCTTC; CDR3aa: CASSYTPGLAVYNEQFF
j_gene: TRBJ2-2; v_gene: TRBV19; abundance: -; d_gene: -; CDR3nt: TGTGCCAGTAGTGTGGTACTAGCGAACACCGGGGAGCTGTTTTTT; CDR3aa: CASSVVLANTGELFF
j_gene: TRBJ1-2; v_gene: TRBV5-1; abundance: -; d_gene: -; CDR3nt: TGCGCCAGCAGCTCCAGCCACCGCGACAGTGGGTTATATGGCTACACCTTC; CDR3aa: CASSSSHRDSGLYGYTF
j_gene: TRBJ2-7; v_gene: TRBV7-2; abundance: -; d_gene: TRBD2; CDR3nt: TGTGCCAGCAGCATTAGTAGCGGGAACCTCTACGAGCAGTACTTC; CDR3aa: CASSISSGNLYEQYF
j_gene: TRBJ2-1; v_gene: TRBV18; abundance: -; d_gene: -; CDR3nt: TGTGCCAGCTCATCCAGCGTTGGCTATCACAATGAGCAGTTCTTC; CDR3aa: CASSSSVGYHNEQFF
j_gene: TRBJ2-1; v_gene: TRBV21-1; abundance: -; d_gene: -; CDR3nt: TGTGCCAGCAGCAAACCGAGCCGCCAAACCCCCCACAATGAGCAGTTCTTC; CDR3aa: CASSKPSRQTPHNEQFF
j_gene: TRBJ2-3; v_gene: TRBV5-6; abundance: -; d_gene: -; CDR3nt: TGTGCCAGCAGCGCGGGTGCCGCCCACGATACGCAGTATTTT; CDR3aa: CASSAGAAHDTQYF
j_gene: TRBJ2-1; v_gene: TRBV10-3; abundance: -; d_gene: TRBD2; CDR3nt: TGTGCCATCAGCTCTAGCGGGATGTTTTATGAGCAGTTCTTC; CDR3aa: CAISSSGMFYEQFF
j_gene: TRBJ2-3; v_gene: TRBV27; abundance: once; d_gene: -; CDR3nt: TGTGCCCTCGGCGGAGGGGCAGATACGCAGTATTTT; CDR3aa: CALGGGADTQYF
j_gene: TRBJ2-5; v_gene: TRBV6-1; abundance: -; d_gene: TRBD1; CDR3nt: TGTGCCAGCACCGATACAGGGGGCGCGGGGGAGACCCAGTACTTC; CDR3aa: CASTDTGGAGETQYF
j_gene: TRBJ2-3; v_gene: TRBV18; abundance: -; d_gene: -; CDR3nt: TGTGCCAGCTCCCGTACTAGCCTCAGCACAGATACGCAGTATTTT; CDR3aa: CASSRTSLSTDTQYF
j_gene: TRBJ2-5; v_gene: TRBV5-1; abundance: -; d_gene: TRBD2; CDR3nt: TGCGCCAGCAGCCCAGGGACTAGCGGGAGAGAGACCCAGTACTTC; CDR3aa: CASSPGTSGRETQYF
j_gene: TRBJ2-3; v_gene: TRBV19; abundance: -; d_gene: TRBD1; CDR3nt: TGTGCCAGTACCAGGAGGACAGGGGTTGGAGATACGCAGTATTTT; CDR3aa: CASTRRTGVGDTQYF
j_gene: TRBJ2-2; v_gene: TRBV4-1; abundance: -; d_gene: -; CDR3nt: TGCGCCAGCAGCCAATATTCGGGAGTGGGCGGGGAGCTGTTTTTT; CDR3aa: CASSQYSGVGGELFF
j_gene: TRBJ2-6; v_gene: TRBV10-1; abundance: -; d_gene: -; CDR3nt: TGCGCCAGCACGAGAACTGGGGCCAACGTCCTGACTTTC; CDR3aa: CASTRTGANVLTF
j_gene: TRBJ2-7; v_gene: TRBV2; abundance: -; d_gene: TRBD2; CDR3nt: TGTGCCAGCAGTGCGACTAGCGGGAGTACCTACGAGCAGTACTTC; CDR3aa: CASSATSGSTYEQYF
j_gene: TRBJ1-2; v_gene: TRBV9; abundance: -; d_gene: -; CDR3nt: TGTGCCAGCAGCTCCCTAGGCGGCTACACCTTC; CDR3aa: CASSSLGGYTF
j_gene: TRBJ1-4; v_gene: TRBV2; abundance: -; d_gene: TRBD1; CDR3nt: TGTGCCGGGGCACTCGACAGGGGTAGTGAAAAACTGTTTTTT; CDR3aa: CAGALDRGSEKLFF
j_gene: TRBJ1-1; v_gene: TRBV7-9; abundance: -; d_gene: TRBD1; CDR3nt: TGTGCCAGCAGCTCCGTGAAGGGGGCTGACACTGAAGCTTTCTTT; CDR3aa: CASSSVKGADTEAFF